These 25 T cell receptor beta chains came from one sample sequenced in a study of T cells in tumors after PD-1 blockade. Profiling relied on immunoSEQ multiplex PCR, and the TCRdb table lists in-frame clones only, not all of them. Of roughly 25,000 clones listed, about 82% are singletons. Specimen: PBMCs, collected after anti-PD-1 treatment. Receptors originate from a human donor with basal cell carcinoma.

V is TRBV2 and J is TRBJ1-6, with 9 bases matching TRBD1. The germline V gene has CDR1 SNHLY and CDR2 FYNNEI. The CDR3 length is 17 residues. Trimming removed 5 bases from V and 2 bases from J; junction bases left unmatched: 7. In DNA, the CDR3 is TGTGCCAGCAGTAAGGACAGGGGAATGACCTATAATTCACCCCTCCACTTT. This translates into CASSKDRGMTYNSPLHF.

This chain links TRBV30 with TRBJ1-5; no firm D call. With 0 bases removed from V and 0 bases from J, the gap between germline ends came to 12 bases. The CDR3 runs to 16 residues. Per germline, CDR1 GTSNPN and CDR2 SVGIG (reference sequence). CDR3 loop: CAWSVGFLNSNQPQHF. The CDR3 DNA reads TGTGCCTGGAGTGTGGGATTCCTTAATAGCAATCAGCCCCAGCATTTT.

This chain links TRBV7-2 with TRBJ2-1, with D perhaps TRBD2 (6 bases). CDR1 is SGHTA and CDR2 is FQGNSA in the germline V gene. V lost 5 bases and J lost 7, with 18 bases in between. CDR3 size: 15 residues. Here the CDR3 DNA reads TGTGCCAGCAGCCTCTCTCGAACAGGAGGGAATGAGCAGTTCTTC. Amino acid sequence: CASSLSRTGGNEQFF. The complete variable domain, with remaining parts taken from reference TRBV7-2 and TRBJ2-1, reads GAGVSQSPSNKVTEKGKDVELRCDPISGHTALYWYRQSLGQGLEFLIYFQGNSAPDKSGLPSDRFSAERTGGSVSTLTIQRTQQEDSAVYLCASSLSRTGGNEQFFGPGTRLTVL.

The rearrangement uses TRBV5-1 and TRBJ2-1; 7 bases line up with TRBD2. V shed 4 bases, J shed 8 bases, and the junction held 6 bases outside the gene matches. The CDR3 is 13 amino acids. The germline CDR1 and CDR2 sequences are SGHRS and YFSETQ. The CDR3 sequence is CASSTGTTDEQFF. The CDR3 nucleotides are TGCGCCAGCAGCACCGGGACTACGGATGAGCAGTTCTTC.

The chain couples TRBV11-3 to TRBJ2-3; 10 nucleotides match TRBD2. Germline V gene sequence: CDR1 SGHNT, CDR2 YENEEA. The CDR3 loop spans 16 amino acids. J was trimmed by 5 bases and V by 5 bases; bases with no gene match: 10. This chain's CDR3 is CASSAGGAGGQDTQYF. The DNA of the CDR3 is TGTGCCAGCAGCGCAGGGGGAGCGGGGGGGCAAGATACGCAGTATTTT.

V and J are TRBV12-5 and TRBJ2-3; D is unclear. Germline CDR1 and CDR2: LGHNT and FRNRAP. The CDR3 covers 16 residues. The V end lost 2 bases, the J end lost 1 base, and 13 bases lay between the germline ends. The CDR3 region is CASGLPPTRRTDTQYF. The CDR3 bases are TGTGCTAGTGGTTTGCCTCCCACTCGTCGCACAGATACGCAGTATTTT.

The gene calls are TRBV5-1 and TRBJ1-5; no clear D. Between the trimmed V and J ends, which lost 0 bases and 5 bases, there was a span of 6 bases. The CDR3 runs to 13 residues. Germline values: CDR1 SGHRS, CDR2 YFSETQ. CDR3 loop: CASSLGGYQPQHF. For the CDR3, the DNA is TGCGCCAGCAGCTTGGGGGGTTATCAGCCCCAGCATTTT.

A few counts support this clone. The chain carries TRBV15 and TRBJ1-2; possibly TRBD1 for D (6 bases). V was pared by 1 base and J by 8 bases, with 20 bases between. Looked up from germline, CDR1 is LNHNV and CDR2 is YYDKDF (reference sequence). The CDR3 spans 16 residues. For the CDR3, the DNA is TGTGCCACCAGCAGAGGGTTACAGGGTGGAAGGCGAGGCTACACCTTC. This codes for CATSRGLQGGRRGYTF.

CDR3 amino acids: CASAVGENSPLHF. CDR3 nucleotides: TGTGCCAGTGCGGTTGGTGAGAATTCACCCCTCCACTTT. V usage is TRBV19 and J usage is TRBJ1-6; no firm D call. Germline CDR1 and CDR2: LNHDA and SQIVND (reference sequence). The CDR3 totals 13 residues. The germline V and J ends were trimmed by 8 bases and 7 bases, with 12 bases remaining between them.

The CDR3 DNA sequence: TGTGCCAGCAGCCCCAGGACAGGGCTGACTGAAGCTTTCTTT. Its translation is CASSPRTGLTEAFF. This chain connects TRBV5-4 to TRBJ1-1, with TRBD1 matching 8 bases. The CDR3 is made up of 14 amino acids. CDR1 SGHNT and CDR2 YYREEE come from the germline V gene (reference sequence). J lost 5 bases, V lost 4 bases, and 7 bases had no gene match.

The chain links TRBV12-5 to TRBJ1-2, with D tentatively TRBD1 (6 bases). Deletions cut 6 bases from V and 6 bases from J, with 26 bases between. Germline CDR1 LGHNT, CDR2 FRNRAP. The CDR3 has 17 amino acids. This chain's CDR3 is CASGSDRLSFGFDGYTF. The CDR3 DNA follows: TGTGCTAGTGGCTCCGACAGGTTGTCGTTTGGTTTCGATGGCTACACCTTC.

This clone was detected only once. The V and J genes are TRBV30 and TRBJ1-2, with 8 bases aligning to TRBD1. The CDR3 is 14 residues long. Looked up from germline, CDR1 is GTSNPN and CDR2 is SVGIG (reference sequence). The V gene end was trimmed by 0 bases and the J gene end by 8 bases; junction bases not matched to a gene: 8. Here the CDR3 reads CAWSVPGQGGGYTF. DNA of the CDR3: TGTGCCTGGAGTGTACCCGGACAGGGTGGGGGCTACACCTTC.

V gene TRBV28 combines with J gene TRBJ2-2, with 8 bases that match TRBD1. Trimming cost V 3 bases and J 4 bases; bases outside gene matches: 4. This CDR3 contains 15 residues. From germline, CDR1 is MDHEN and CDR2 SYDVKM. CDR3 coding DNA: TGTGCCAGCAGTTTGCGGACAGGGCGCACCGGGGAGCTGTTTTTT. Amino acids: CASSLRTGRTGELFF.

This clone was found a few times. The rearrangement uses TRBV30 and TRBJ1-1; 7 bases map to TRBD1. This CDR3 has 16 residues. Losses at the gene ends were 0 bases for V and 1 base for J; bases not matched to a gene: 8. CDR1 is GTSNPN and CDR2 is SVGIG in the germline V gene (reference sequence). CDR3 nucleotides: TGTGCCTGGAGTGTAGGAACAGGGGTTGGGAACACTGAAGCTTTCTTT. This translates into CAWSVGTGVGNTEAFF.

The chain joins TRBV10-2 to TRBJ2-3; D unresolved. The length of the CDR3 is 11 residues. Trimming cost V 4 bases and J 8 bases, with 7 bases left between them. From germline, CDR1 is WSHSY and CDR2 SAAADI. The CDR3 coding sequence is TGCGCCAGCAGTGTAAGTGGTACGCAGTATTTT. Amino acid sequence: CASSVSGTQYF.

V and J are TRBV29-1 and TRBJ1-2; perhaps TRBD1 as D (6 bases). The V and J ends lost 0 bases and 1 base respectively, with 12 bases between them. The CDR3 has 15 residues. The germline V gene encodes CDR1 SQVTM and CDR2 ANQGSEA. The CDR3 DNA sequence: TGCAGCGTTGAAGAGTGGGGCAGGGGTAACTATGGCTACACCTTC. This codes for CSVEEWGRGNYGYTF.

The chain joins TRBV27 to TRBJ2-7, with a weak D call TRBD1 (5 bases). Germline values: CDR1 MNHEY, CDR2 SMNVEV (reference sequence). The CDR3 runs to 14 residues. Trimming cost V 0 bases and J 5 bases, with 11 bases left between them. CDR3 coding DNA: TGTGCCAGCAGTTTATCCCCAGGGTCCCACGAGCAGTACTTC. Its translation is CASSLSPGSHEQYF.

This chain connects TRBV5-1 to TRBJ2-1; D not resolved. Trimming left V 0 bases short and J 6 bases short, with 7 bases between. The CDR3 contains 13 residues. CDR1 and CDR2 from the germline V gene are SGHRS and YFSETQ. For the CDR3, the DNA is TGCGCCAGCAGCTTGGGTCCGGGCAATGAGCAGTTCTTC. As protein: CASSLGPGNEQFF.

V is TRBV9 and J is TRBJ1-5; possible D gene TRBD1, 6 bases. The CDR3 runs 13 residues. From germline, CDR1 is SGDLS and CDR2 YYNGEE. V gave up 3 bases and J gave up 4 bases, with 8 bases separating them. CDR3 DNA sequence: TGTGCCAGCAGCGGGGGGGCGAATCAGCCCCAGCATTTT. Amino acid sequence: CASSGGANQPQHF.

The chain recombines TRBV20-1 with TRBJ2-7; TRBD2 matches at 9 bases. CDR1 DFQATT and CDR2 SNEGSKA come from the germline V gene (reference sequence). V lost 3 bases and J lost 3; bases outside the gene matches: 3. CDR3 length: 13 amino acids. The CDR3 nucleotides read TGCAGTGCTAGTCAACTAGCGGGCTACGAGCAGTACTTC. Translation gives CSASQLAGYEQYF.

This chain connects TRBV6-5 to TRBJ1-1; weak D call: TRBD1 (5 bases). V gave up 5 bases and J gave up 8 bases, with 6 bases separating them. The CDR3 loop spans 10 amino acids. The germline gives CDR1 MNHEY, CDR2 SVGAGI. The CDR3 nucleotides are TGTGCCAGCAGTCGGGGGGAAGCTTTCTTT. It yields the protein CASSRGEAFF.

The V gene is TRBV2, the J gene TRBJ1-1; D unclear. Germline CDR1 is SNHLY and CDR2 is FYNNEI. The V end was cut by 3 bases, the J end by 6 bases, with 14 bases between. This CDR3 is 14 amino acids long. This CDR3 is CASSERLLSAEAFF. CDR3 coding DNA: TGTGCCAGCAGTGAGCGATTACTGTCGGCTGAAGCTTTCTTT.

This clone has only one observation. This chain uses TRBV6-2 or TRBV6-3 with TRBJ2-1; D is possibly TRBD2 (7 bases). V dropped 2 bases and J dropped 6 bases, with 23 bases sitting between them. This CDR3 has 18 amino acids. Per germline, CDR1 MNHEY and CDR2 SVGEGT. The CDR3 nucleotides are TGTGCCAGCAGTTACGGGAGGGGGTCAAGGGCAGTAACCAATGAGCAGTTCTTC. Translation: CASSYGRGSRAVTNEQFF.

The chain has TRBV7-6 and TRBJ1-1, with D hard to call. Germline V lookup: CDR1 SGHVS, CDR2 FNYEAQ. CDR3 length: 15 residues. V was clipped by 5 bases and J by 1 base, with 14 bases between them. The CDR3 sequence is CASSPYQGANTEAFF. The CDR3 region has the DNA TGTGCCAGCAGCCCCTACCAAGGAGCGAACACTGAAGCTTTCTTT.

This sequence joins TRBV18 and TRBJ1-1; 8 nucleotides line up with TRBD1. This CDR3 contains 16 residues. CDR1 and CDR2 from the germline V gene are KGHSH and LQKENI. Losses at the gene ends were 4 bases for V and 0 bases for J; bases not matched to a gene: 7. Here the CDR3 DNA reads TGTGCCAGCTCACTCATGACAGGGGCTATGAACACTGAAGCTTTCTTT. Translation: CASSLMTGAMNTEAFF.